Following are 3 T cell receptor beta chains from one sample sequenced in a study of vaccination and CD4 T cells after COVID-19. Stated treatment: roughly 11-day PBMC culture with coronavirus spike peptide pools or control peptides (ViraFEST assay). For these TCRs, the target antigens are not known. Cultured CD4+ T-cell DNA underwent Oncomine TCR Beta short-read sequencing. TCRdb fed the PCR reads into MiXCR, producing one record per CDR3 protein. The top ten clones hold around 6.6% of a sample with about 18,000 distinct CDR3 sequences, around 60% of them seen once. Sequences were derived from CD4+ T cells from blood, cultured in vitro, sampled before SARS-CoV-2 vaccination. The receptors shown here come from a human donor who had recovered from COVID-19.

The chain joins TRBV6-7 to TRBJ2-7; 7 nucleotides line up with TRBD1. Being an ORF, TRBV6-7 has a function that is uncertain. This CDR3 is built from 19 residues. With V trimmed by 0 bases and J by 5 bases, 19 bases remained unmatched. CDR3 sequence reads: CASSYSGRTGKGNTDEQYF. In nucleotides, the CDR3 is TGTGCCAGCAGTTACTCGGGCAGGACAGGCAAAGGCAATACCGACGAGCAGTACTTC.

This chain uses TRBV7-2 with TRBJ2-5, with no clear D. This CDR3 is 12 amino acids long. Trimming left V 0 bases short and J 5 bases short, with 4 bases between. CDR1 SGHTA and CDR2 FQGNSA come from the germline V gene. The CDR3 is CASSLASETQYF. Written as DNA, the CDR3 is TGTGCCAGCAGCTTAGCGTCCGAGACCCAGTACTTC.

The J gene is TRBJ2-5, the V gene TRBV20-1, with a possible D match to TRBD1 (6 bases). The V end was cut by 6 bases, the J end by 4 bases, with 15 bases between. The CDR3 covers 13 residues. Germline-derived CDR1 and CDR2 are DFQATT and SNEGSKA (reference sequence). The CDR3 loop is CSALRGGAETQYF. CDR3 DNA sequence: TGCAGTGCCTTACGAGGGGGTGCAGAGACCCAGTACTTC.